The rows below give T cell receptor beta chains drawn from one sample of a study of cytomegalovirus exposure and HLA in healthy donors. Using immunoSEQ multiplex PCR, the repertoire was profiled, and TCRdb retains in-frame clones only, with some absent. This sample yields about 250,000 clones, of which 87% are seen a single time; around 12% belongs to the top ten. Material: PBMCs. The receptors originated from a man younger than 30 in good health and CMV-seropositive. Each CDR3 is given with its conserved first and last residue. The D gene is left open where the match is weak. A clone size is listed for some rows: how often the clone was seen (once, few, many), or a class if it is expanded.

CDR3 protein,CDR3 DNA,V gene,J gene,clone size,D gene
CASSLTTQEQYF,TGTGCCAGCAGCTTAACGACCCAAGAGCAGTACTTC,TRBV5-6,TRBJ2-7,.,.
CAWSVLSEAFF,TGTGCCTGGAGTGTATTGTCTGAAGCTTTCTTT,TRBV30,TRBJ1-1,.,.
CASSESGGRGTQYF,TGTGCCAGCAGCGAGTCAGGGGGGCGGGGGACCCAGTACTTC,TRBV11-1,TRBJ2-5,once,.
CASSLVAMTGELFF,TGTGCCAGCAGCTTAGTTGCAATGACCGGGGAGCTGTTTTTT,TRBV7-6,TRBJ2-2,.,.
CASSQVWERSGELFF,TGCGCCAGCAGCCAAGTGTGGGAGCGTAGCGGGGAGCTGTTTTTT,TRBV4-1,TRBJ2-2,.,.
CASRIREGRGLNTGELFF,TGTGCCAGTAGAATCCGGGAGGGCCGCGGTCTGAACACCGGGGAGCTGTTTTTT,TRBV19,TRBJ2-2,.,TRBD2
CASSQNGNTEAFF,TGTGCCAGCAGCCAGAACGGGAACACTGAAGCTTTCTTT,TRBV7-2,TRBJ1-1,.,.
CASSVETASSYEQYF,TGTGCCAGCAGTGTGGAGACAGCGAGCTCCTACGAGCAGTACTTC,TRBV6-5,TRBJ2-7,.,.
CASSWDRGYTGELFF,TGCGCCAGCAGCTGGGACAGGGGATACACCGGGGAGCTGTTTTTT,TRBV5-1,TRBJ2-2,once,TRBD1
CAWSVSGYEQYF,TGTGCCTGGAGCGTCAGCGGTTACGAGCAGTACTTC,TRBV30,TRBJ2-7,once,.
CAFNRAANEKLFF,TGTGCCTTCAACAGGGCGGCTAATGAAAAACTGTTTTTT,TRBV30,TRBJ1-4,once,.
CASSLVRGYEQYF,TGTGCCAGCAGCTTAGTCAGGGGCTACGAGCAGTACTTC,TRBV11-2,TRBJ2-7,.,.
CASNKESEKLFF,TGCGCCAGCAATAAGGAGTCAGAAAAACTGTTTTTT,TRBV23-1,TRBJ1-4,.,.
CASGDDGLAGGREQYF,TGCGCCAGCGGCGACGATGGGCTAGCGGGAGGGCGCGAGCAGTACTTC,TRBV5-1,TRBJ2-7,.,TRBD2
CASSRQGARETQYF,TGTGCCAGCAGCCGACAGGGGGCAAGGGAGACCCAGTACTTC,TRBV7-6,TRBJ2-5,.,TRBD1